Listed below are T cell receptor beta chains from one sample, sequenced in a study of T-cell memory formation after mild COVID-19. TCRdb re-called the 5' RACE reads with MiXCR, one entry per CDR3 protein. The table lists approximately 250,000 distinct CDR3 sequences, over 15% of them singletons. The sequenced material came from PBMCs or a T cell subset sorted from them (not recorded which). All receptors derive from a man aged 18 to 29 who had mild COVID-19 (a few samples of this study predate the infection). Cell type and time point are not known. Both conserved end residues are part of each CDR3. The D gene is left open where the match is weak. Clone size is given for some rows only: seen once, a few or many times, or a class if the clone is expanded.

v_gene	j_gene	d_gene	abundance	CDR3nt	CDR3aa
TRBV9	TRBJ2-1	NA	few	TGTGCCAGCAGCGTAGGTGATGAGCAGTTCTTC	CASSVGDEQFF
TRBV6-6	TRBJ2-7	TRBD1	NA	TGTGCCAGCAGTTACGCCAACAGGGGGTCCTACGAGCAGTACTTC	CASSYANRGSYEQYF
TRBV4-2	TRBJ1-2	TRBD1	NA	TGTGCCAGCAGCCAGTTAAGCCCAGGGGGCTATGGCTACACCTTC	CASSQLSPGGYGYTF
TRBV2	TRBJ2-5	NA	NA	TGTGCCAGCAGGGGGCGCAGCAGAGGGACCCAGTACTTC	CASRGRSRGTQYF
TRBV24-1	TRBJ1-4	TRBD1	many	TGTGCCACCAGTGATCCGGGACAGGGTAATGAAAAACTGTTTTTT	CATSDPGQGNEKLFF
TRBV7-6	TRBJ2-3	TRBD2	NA	TGTGCCAGCAGCCCCCCCCGAGCGGGGCCTTTCGATACGCAGTATTTT	CASSPPRAGPFDTQYF
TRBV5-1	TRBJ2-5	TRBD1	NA	TGCGCCAGCAGCCGGACAGGGTCAGAGACCCAGTACTTC	CASSRTGSETQYF
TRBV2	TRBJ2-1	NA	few	TGTGCCAGCAGTGAAAGTCAGGGGGGCAATGAGCAGTTCTTC	CASSESQGGNEQFF
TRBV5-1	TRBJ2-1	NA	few	TGCGCCAGCAGCCCGGCTGGACAGCACAATGAGCAGTTCTTC	CASSPAGQHNEQFF
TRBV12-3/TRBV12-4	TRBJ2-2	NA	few	TGTGCCAGCAGTCCGGTGTCGGGCACCGGGGAGCTGTTTTTT	CASSPVSGTGELFF
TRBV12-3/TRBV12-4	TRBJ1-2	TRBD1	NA	TGTGCCAGCAGTACTTGGACAGGGGATTTTGATGGCTACACCTTC	CASSTWTGDFDGYTF
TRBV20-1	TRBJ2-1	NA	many	TGCAGTGCTAGGGACCGACAGCGCTACAATGAGCAGTTCTTC	CSARDRQRYNEQFF
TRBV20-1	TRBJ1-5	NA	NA	TGCAGTGCAACCCCCGGGGGGAGCTATCAGCCCCAGCATTTT	CSATPGGSYQPQHF
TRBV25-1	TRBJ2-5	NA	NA	TGTGCCAGCAGTCGACATGGGGGACGAGAGACCCAGTACTTC	CASSRHGGRETQYF
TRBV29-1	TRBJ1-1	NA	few	TGCAGCGTGGACAACACAGGTATGAACACTGAAGCTTTCTTT	CSVDNTGMNTEAFF
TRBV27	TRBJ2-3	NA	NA	TGTGCCAGCAGTTTTTCCCCACTAGGGGTGGACCCAGATACGCAGTATTTT	CASSFSPLGVDPDTQYF
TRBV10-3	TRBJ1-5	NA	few	TGTGCCATCAGTGAGGGGACCGGGACCAAGGATTTT	CAISEGTGTKDF
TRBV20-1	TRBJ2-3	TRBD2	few	TGCAGTGCTTCGGGACTAGCGGGGTGGGGTACGCAGTATTTT	CSASGLAGWGTQYF
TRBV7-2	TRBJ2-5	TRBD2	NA	TGTGCCAGCAGCCGGGGGGGGGACCAAGAGACCCAGTACTTC	CASSRGGDQETQYF
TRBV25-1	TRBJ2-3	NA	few	TGTGCCAGCAGTGAATCGGGGGCCCAAGATACGCAGTATTTT	CASSESGAQDTQYF
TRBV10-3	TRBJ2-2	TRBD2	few	TGTGCCATCTCAGCGGGGGGGCAGGAGACCGGGGAGCTGTTTTTT	CAISAGGQETGELFF
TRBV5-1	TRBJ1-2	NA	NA	TGCGCCAGCAGCCCTATTACAAGGGGATATGGCTACACCTTC	CASSPITRGYGYTF
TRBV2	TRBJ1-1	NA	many	TGTGCCAGCAGTCGCGGCTCCGCCGTGAACACTGAAGCTTTCTTT	CASSRGSAVNTEAFF
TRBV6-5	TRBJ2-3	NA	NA	TGTGCCAGCAGGCAATACCGTACGCAGTATTTT	CASRQYRTQYF
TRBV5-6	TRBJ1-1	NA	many	TGTGCCAGCAGCTTGACGAACACTGAAGCTTTCTTT	CASSLTNTEAFF
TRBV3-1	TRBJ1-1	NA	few	TGTGCCAGCAGCCAATCAGACTTGAATGCTTTCTTT	CASSQSDLNAFF
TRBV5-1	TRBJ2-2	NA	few	TGCGCCAGCAGCTTGGTGATAGGGTTGAGCACCGGGGAGCTGTTTTTT	CASSLVIGLSTGELFF
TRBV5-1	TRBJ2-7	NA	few	TGCGCCAGCAGGGGTCACCCTTACGAGCAGTACTTC	CASRGHPYEQYF
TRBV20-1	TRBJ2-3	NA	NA	TGCAGTGCTAGAGATGGTAATGCAGATACGCAGTATTTT	CSARDGNADTQYF
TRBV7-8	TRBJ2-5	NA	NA	TGTGCCAGCAGCTCCCATACACTGCGACAAGAGACCCAGTACTTC	CASSSHTLRQETQYF
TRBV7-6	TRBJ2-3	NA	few	TGTGCCAGCAGTAGATTCACGGCAGATACGCAGTATTTT	CASSRFTADTQYF
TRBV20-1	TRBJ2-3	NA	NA	TGCAGTGCTAGAGGCATACCAGGCACAGATACGCAGTATTTT	CSARGIPGTDTQYF
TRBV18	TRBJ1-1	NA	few	TGTGCCAGCTCACAAGGGGTCGCTGAAGCTTTCTTT	CASSQGVAEAFF
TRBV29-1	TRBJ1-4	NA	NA	TGCAGCGTTGAACGGGAATACGGTGAAAAACTGTTTTTT	CSVEREYGEKLFF
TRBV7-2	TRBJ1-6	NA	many	TGTGCCAGCAGCTTAGAAGCCCCACCCCTCCACTTT	CASSLEAPPLHF
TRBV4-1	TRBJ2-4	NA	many	TGCGCCAGCAGCCAAGAGCCTCCCTCAGGGGCCAAAAACATTCAGTACTTC	CASSQEPPSGAKNIQYF
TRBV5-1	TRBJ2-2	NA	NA	TGCGCCAGCAGCCCGCACACCGGGGAGCTGTTTTTT	CASSPHTGELFF
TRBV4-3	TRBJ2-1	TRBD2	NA	TGCGCCAGCAGCCAAGGGGCCCGGCGGGGGGACAATGAGCAGTTCTTC	CASSQGARRGDNEQFF
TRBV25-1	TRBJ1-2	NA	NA	TGTGCCAGCAGTGAATTTAACGGGGTAATATGGACCTTC	CASSEFNGVIWTF
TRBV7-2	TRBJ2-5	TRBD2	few	TGTGCCTGTTCTGGCGGGGGGGCCGCGGAGACCCAGTACTTC	CACSGGGAAETQYF
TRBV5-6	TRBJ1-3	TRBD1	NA	TGTGCCAGCAGCTTGGCCCCGACAGGGTTCGTCATATATTTT	CASSLAPTGFVIYF
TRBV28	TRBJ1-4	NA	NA	TGTGCCAGCGTGTCAGGGGTGGCTAATGAAAAACTGTTTTTT	CASVSGVANEKLFF
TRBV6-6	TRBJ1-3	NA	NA	TGTGCCAGCATCTCCGACGGTGCCACCATATATTTT	CASISDGATIYF
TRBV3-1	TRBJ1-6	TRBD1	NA	TGTGCCAGCAGCCAAGTTTACAGGGGGCGTTCACCCCTCCACTTT	CASSQVYRGRSPLHF
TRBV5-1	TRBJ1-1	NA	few	TGCGCCAGCAGCCCAAGGAGACAGGACACTGAAGCTTTCTTT	CASSPRRQDTEAFF
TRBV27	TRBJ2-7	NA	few	TGTGCCAGCAGTCCAGGGGCTGGCTACGAGCAGTACTTC	CASSPGAGYEQYF
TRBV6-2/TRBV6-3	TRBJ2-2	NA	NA	TGTGCCAGCAGTTACCTCCGCCCGGGGGAGCTGTTTTTT	CASSYLRPGELFF
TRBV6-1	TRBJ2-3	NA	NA	TGTGCCAGCAGCAACGGGGTGGCGGATACGCAGTATTTT	CASSNGVADTQYF
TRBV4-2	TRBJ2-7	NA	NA	TGTGCCAGCAGCCAAGCCCTATTCAACTCCTACGAGCAGTACTTC	CASSQALFNSYEQYF
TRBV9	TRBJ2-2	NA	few	TGTGCCAGCAGCGTAGGAGGGAGTGGCACCGGGGAGCTGTTTTTT	CASSVGGSGTGELFF
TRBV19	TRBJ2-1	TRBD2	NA	TGTGCCAGTAGCGGGACTAGCAGGGGCAATGAGCAGTTCTTC	CASSGTSRGNEQFF
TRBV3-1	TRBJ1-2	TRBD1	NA	TGTGCCAGCAGCCAACAGGGGGGGAACGGCTACACCTTC	CASSQQGGNGYTF
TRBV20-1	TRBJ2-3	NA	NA	TGCAGTGCTAGCCGCGGTGTAGAGGATTTCACAGATACGCAGTATTTT	CSASRGVEDFTDTQYF
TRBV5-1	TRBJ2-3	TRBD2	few	TGCGCCAGCAGCTGGGCCCCCGGACTAGCGGGGGACGAGGATACGCAGTATTTT	CASSWAPGLAGDEDTQYF
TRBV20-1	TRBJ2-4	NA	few	TGCAGTGCTGCGAGAAGGGCCCAAGCCAAAAACATTCAGTACTTC	CSAARRAQAKNIQYF
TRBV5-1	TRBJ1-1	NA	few	TGCGCCAGCAGCGTAAATCAGGGAACTGAAGCTTTCTTT	CASSVNQGTEAFF
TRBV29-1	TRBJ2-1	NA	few	TGCAGCGTCACAGGGTTTCGTGAGCAGTTCTTC	CSVTGFREQFF